These 26 T cell receptor beta chains came from one sample sequenced in a study of T cell responses to AZD1222 COVID-19 vaccine. Sequencing was performed with immunoSEQ multiplex PCR; in TCRdb, only in-frame clones are kept and a portion is missing. The sample has some 160,000 clones; roughly 87% are singletons. The input for sequencing was peripheral blood, taken 28 days after the second AZD1222 dose. All receptors derive from an adult who received the AZD1222 COVID-19 vaccine.

This chain links TRBV7-9 with TRBJ1-4; 9 bases are shared with TRBD1. Germline CDR1 SEHNR, CDR2 FQNEAQ (reference sequence). The junction had 10 bases not matched to a gene; V was cut back by 5 bases and J by 6 bases. The CDR3 consists of 16 residues. CDR3 loop: CASSPSADRGDEKLFF. For the CDR3, the DNA is TGTGCCAGCAGCCCTTCAGCGGACAGGGGAGATGAAAAACTGTTTTTT.

The chain has TRBV27 and TRBJ2-1; 9 bases are a match to TRBD1. With V trimmed by 5 bases and J by 6 bases, 5 bases remained unmatched. There are 14 residues in the CDR3. Germline V lookup: CDR1 MNHEY, CDR2 SMNVEV (reference sequence). DNA of the CDR3: TGTGCCAGCAGTCAACAGGGGGCGCGCAATGAGCAGTTCTTC. This codes for CASSQQGARNEQFF.

The V call is TRBV20-1, the J call TRBJ2-1; no definite D call. Per germline, CDR1 DFQATT and CDR2 SNEGSKA (reference sequence). With 2 bases removed from V and 4 bases from J, the gap between germline ends came to 3 bases. The CDR3 totals 11 residues. The CDR3 DNA is TGCAGTGCTAGACTTTACAATGAGCAGTTCTTC. This sequence encodes CSARLYNEQFF.

The table lists this clone with a few counts. The chain uses TRBV27 and TRBJ1-6; possible D gene TRBD1, 6 bases. This CDR3 is built from 14 residues. Germline CDR1 reads MNHEY; CDR2 reads SMNVEV (reference sequence). V lost 5 bases to trimming and J lost 10 bases, with 15 bases between them. The CDR3 DNA follows: TGTGCCAGCAGTCTGGACAGCCCACGATCACCCCTCCACTTT. This codes for CASSLDSPRSPLHF.

CDR3 in amino acids: CASSRRTESSYEQYF. CDR3 sequence (DNA): TGTGCCAGCAGCCGCCGGACGGAGAGCTCCTACGAGCAGTACTTC. The chain carries TRBV3-1 (or the pseudogene TRBV3-2) and TRBJ2-7; no clear D. Germline CDR1 reads LGHDT; CDR2 reads YNNKEL (reference sequence). The CDR3 runs 15 residues. Trimming took 4 bases from V and 0 from J, leaving 13 bases between them.

This chain uses TRBV4-2 with TRBJ2-7, with 9 bases identical to TRBD2. Germline lookup yields CDR1 LGHNA and CDR2 YNFKEQ. This CDR3 is built from 15 residues. V lost 0 bases, J lost 3 bases, and 3 bases stayed unmatched. This CDR3 is CASSQERLAVYEQYF. The CDR3 bases are TGTGCCAGCAGCCAAGAGAGACTAGCGGTCTACGAGCAGTACTTC.

The V call is TRBV19, the J call TRBJ2-3, with TRBD1 matching 9 bases. The germline gives CDR1 LNHDA, CDR2 SQIVND (reference sequence). The CDR3 contains 13 residues. V was pared by 10 bases and J by 3 bases, with 5 bases of the junction left unmatched. In DNA form, the CDR3 reads TGTGCCACCGGGACAGGGATGACAGATACGCAGTATTTT. The encoded protein is CATGTGMTDTQYF.

V and J are TRBV27 and TRBJ2-2; D uncertain. The CDR3 has 15 residues. V was cut by 2 bases and J by 5 bases, with 12 bases left in between. The germline V gene has CDR1 MNHEY and CDR2 SMNVEV (reference sequence). CDR3 sequence reads: CASSLEPARTGELFF. The CDR3 bases are TGTGCCAGCAGTTTAGAGCCAGCCCGGACCGGGGAGCTGTTTTTT.

The count of this clone is one. The V call is TRBV7-8, the J call TRBJ2-2; 7 nucleotides align to TRBD2. V lost 6 bases, J lost 4 bases, and 2 bases stayed unmatched. Germline V lookup: CDR1 SGHVS, CDR2 FQNEAQ. The CDR3 sequence is 13 residues long. The CDR3 DNA sequence: TGTGCCAGCAGAGCGGGGCTCACCGGGGAGCTGTTTTTT. Translated: CASRAGLTGELFF.

The genes are TRBV5-4 and TRBJ2-3, with 16 bases matching TRBD2. The CDR3 has 17 amino acids. Germline trimming cut 6 bases from V and 1 base from J; bases unmatched to any gene: 5. Germline V CDR1 and CDR2: SGHNT, YYREEE (reference sequence). The CDR3 protein is CASMGTSGGDGTDTQYF. The CDR3 DNA is TGTGCCAGCATGGGGACTAGCGGGGGGGATGGCACAGATACGCAGTATTTT.

The chain combines TRBV27 with TRBJ2-7, with 8 bases matching TRBD2. V shed 5 bases and J 3 bases; nucleotides not matched to a gene: 9. The CDR3 spans 15 residues. Per germline, CDR1 MNHEY and CDR2 SMNVEV (reference sequence). CDR3 sequence: CASSPLSGALYEQYF. Here the CDR3 DNA reads TGTGCCAGCAGTCCCCTTAGCGGGGCCCTCTACGAGCAGTACTTC.

The V gene is TRBV10-1, the J gene TRBJ1-4; 9 positions agree with TRBD1. J lost 8 bases, V lost 9 bases, and 7 bases had no gene match. Germline lookup yields CDR1 WNHNN and CDR2 SYGVQD (reference sequence). There are 13 residues in the CDR3. CDR3 nucleotide sequence: TGCGCCAGTTCACAGGGGGCGTTAGAAAAACTGTTTTTT. This sequence encodes CASSQGALEKLFF.

V is TRBV5-8 and J is TRBJ2-7; 8 bases line up with TRBD1. CDR1 is SGHTS and CDR2 is YDEGEE in the germline V gene. The ends lost 4 bases at V and 3 bases at J; junction bases unmatched: 6. The CDR3 totals 14 residues. This chain's CDR3 is CASSGQGLDYEQYF. The CDR3 DNA is TGTGCCAGCAGCGGACAGGGCTTGGACTACGAGCAGTACTTC.

A few counts support this clone. The genes are TRBV30 and TRBJ1-6; 7 nucleotides align to TRBD1. The junction had 9 bases not matched to a gene; V was cut back by 1 base and J by 0 bases. The CDR3 contains 18 residues. The V gene's germline CDR1 is GTSNPN and CDR2 SVGIG (reference sequence). CDR3 protein: CAWSAIGGQSSYNSPLHF. In nucleotides, the CDR3 is TGTGCCTGGAGTGCAATCGGGGGACAGAGCTCCTATAATTCACCCCTCCACTTT.

The chain links TRBV19 to TRBJ1-5; the match to TRBD1 covers 7 bases. This CDR3 has 15 amino acids. V lost 1 base and J lost 5; bases outside the gene matches: 5. The germline CDR1 and CDR2 sequences are LNHDA and SQIVND (reference sequence). As DNA, the CDR3 is TGTGCCAGTAGTATAGCAAACAGGGGTGATCAGCCCCAGCATTTT. Its translation is CASSIANRGDQPQHF. Based on the CDR3 plus reference TRBV19 and TRBJ1-5, the full variable domain is DGGITQSPKYLFRKEGQNVTLSCEQNLNHDAMYWYRQDPGQGLRLIYYSQIVNDFQKGDIAEGYSVSREKKESFPLTVTSAQKNPTAFYLCASSIANRGDQPQHFGDGTRLSIL.

The chain has TRBV11-2 and TRBJ2-1; D might be TRBD2 (7 bases). Germline V gene data show CDR1 as SGHAT and CDR2 as FQNNGV. Trimming took 1 base from V and 6 from J, leaving 16 bases between them. The CDR3 spans 16 residues. DNA for the CDR3: TGTGCCAGCAGCTTAGTCCGGGGGGCAGTGGGCAATGAGCAGTTCTTC. It yields the protein CASSLVRGAVGNEQFF.

The genes are TRBV4-1 and TRBJ1-5, with D perhaps TRBD1 (5 bases). V was clipped by 7 bases and J by 3 bases, with 16 bases between them. CDR3 length: 15 amino acids. Germline-derived CDR1 and CDR2 are MGHRA and YSYEKL. The chain's CDR3 is CASTQGPGLNQPQHF. The CDR3 nucleotides read TGCGCCAGCACCCAGGGCCCGGGGCTCAATCAGCCCCAGCATTTT.

The V and J genes are TRBV11-3 and TRBJ2-7; D tentatively fits TRBD1 or TRBD2 (5 bases each). Germline V gene sequence: CDR1 SGHNT, CDR2 YENEEA. This CDR3 is 14 amino acids long. V lost 1 base and J lost 7, with 14 bases in between. CDR3 nucleotide sequence: TGTGCCAGCAGCTTAGGTGGGGGACCGGAGGAGCAGTACTTC. Translated, it gives CASSLGGGPEEQYF.

V is TRBV5-6 and J is TRBJ2-5; the D gene is possibly TRBD1 (6 bases). This CDR3 region has 13 residues. Trimming pared 4 bases from V and 9 bases from J, leaving 16 bases between. The germline V gene has CDR1 SGHDT and CDR2 YYEEEE. The CDR3 loop is CASSRQGPPPQYF. Here the CDR3 DNA reads TGTGCCAGCAGCCGTCAGGGGCCTCCCCCCCAGTACTTC.

The genes are TRBV5-1 and TRBJ2-7; 8 bases match TRBD1. Germline CDR1 reads SGHRS; CDR2 reads YFSETQ. CDR3 length: 13 residues. With 4 bases clipped from V and 5 bases from J, the junction kept 5 bases outside the gene matches. CDR3 nucleotide sequence: TGCGCCAGCAGCCCCGGACAGGGAAACGAGCAGTACTTC. Translated: CASSPGQGNEQYF. Full variable domain (remainder filled in from reference TRBV5-1 and TRBJ2-7): KAGVTQTPRYLIKTRGQQVTLSCSPISGHRSVSWYQQTPGQGLQFLFEYFSETQRNKGNFPGRFSGRQFSNSRSEMNVSTLELGDSALYLCASSPGQGNEQYFGPGTRLTVT.

This clone was detected only once. The chain has TRBV5-4 and TRBJ2-5; 8 bases are shared with TRBD2. The CDR3 contains 15 residues. V lost 4 bases and J lost 5; bases outside the gene matches: 10. Germline V gene data show CDR1 as SGHNT and CDR2 as YYREEE (reference sequence). The DNA for the CDR3 is TGTGCCAGCAGCGGTACGGGGGGGGCGTGGGAGACCCAGTACTTC. This translates into CASSGTGGAWETQYF.

J is TRBJ2-1 and V is TRBV5-1, with D perhaps matching TRBD2 (6 bases). The CDR3 length is 15 residues. CDR1 and CDR2 (germline): SGHRS, YFSETQ. The germline V and J ends were trimmed by 4 bases and 4 bases, with 15 bases remaining between them. The CDR3: CASSGGTFSYNEQFF. CDR3 in DNA: TGCGCCAGCAGCGGCGGGACGTTTTCTTACAATGAGCAGTTCTTC.

This chain joins TRBV9 and TRBJ2-7, with D unresolved. CDR1 SGDLS and CDR2 YYNGEE come from the germline V gene. V dropped 0 bases and J dropped 6 bases, with 10 bases sitting between them. CDR3 length: 13 residues. For the CDR3, the DNA is TGTGCCAGCAGCGTAGCTGGGCATACCGAGCAGTACTTC. Translating it yields CASSVAGHTEQYF.

The sample holds one count of this clone. The chain has TRBV18 and TRBJ1-2; D uncertain. Trimming removed 3 bases at V and 7 bases at J, with 15 bases between. From germline, CDR1 is KGHSH and CDR2 LQKENI. This CDR3 comprises 14 residues. CDR3 DNA: TGTGCCAGCTCACCCAATAGGGAAAGCTCTGGCTACACCTTC. It codes for CASSPNRESSGYTF. The full variable domain, rest sourced from reference TRBV18 and TRBJ1-2, is NAGVMQNPRHLVRRRGQEARLRCSPMKGHSHVYWYRQLPEEGLKFMVYLQKENIIDESGMPKERFSAEFPKEGPSILRIQQVVRGDSAAYFCASSPNRESSGYTFGSGTRLTVV.

CDR3 sequence reads: CASSQGGQGNSPLHF. The CDR3 DNA reads as TGTGCCAGCAGCCAAGGTGGACAGGGAAATTCACCCCTCCACTTT. The chain employs TRBV3-1 (or the pseudogene TRBV3-2) and TRBJ1-6; TRBD1 agrees at 8 bases. This CDR3 region has 15 residues. CDR1 is LGHDT, CDR2 YNNKEL, per germline (reference sequence). V shed 1 base, J shed 7 bases, and the junction held 3 bases outside the gene matches.

The chain links TRBV7-9 to TRBJ2-7, with D uncertain. The V gene lost 1 base and the J gene lost 2 bases, with 9 bases spanning the gap. The CDR3 extends over 14 amino acids. The germline V gene has CDR1 SEHNR and CDR2 FQNEAQ (reference sequence). The CDR3 spells CASSLGGFTYEQYF. The CDR3 coding sequence is TGTGCCAGCAGCTTAGGGGGATTTACCTACGAGCAGTACTTC.